These T cell receptor beta chains were read from a single sample in a study of cytomegalovirus exposure and HLA in healthy donors. The table came from immunoSEQ multiplex PCR; TCRdb's copy has only in-frame clones and leaves some out. The table records roughly 80,000 clones, roughly 69% of them present only once. Material for sequencing was PBMCs. The receptor set was obtained from a woman between 45 and 65 years old in good health and CMV-seropositive. Each CDR3 is given without its conserved first and last residue.

>TRBJ1-3|TRBV7-9
ASSYGNTIY
>TRBJ1-1|TRBV29-1
SVAVGGNTEAF
>TRBJ1-1|TRBV7-9
ASSLQGLNTEAF
>TRBJ2-2|TRBV4-1
ASSQGIKGQLNTGELF
>TRBJ1-2|TRBV6-5
ASSKTTNYGYT
>TRBJ2-2|TRBV14
ASSPGAGGRSGELF
>TRBJ2-7|TRBV4-1
ASSQQQGLYYEQY
>TRBJ1-1|TRBV5-1
ASTRGQSNTEAF
>TRBJ1-1|TRBV5-4
ASSLAYWDSPNTEAF
>TRBJ1-4|TRBV19
ATTGKSLPNEKLF